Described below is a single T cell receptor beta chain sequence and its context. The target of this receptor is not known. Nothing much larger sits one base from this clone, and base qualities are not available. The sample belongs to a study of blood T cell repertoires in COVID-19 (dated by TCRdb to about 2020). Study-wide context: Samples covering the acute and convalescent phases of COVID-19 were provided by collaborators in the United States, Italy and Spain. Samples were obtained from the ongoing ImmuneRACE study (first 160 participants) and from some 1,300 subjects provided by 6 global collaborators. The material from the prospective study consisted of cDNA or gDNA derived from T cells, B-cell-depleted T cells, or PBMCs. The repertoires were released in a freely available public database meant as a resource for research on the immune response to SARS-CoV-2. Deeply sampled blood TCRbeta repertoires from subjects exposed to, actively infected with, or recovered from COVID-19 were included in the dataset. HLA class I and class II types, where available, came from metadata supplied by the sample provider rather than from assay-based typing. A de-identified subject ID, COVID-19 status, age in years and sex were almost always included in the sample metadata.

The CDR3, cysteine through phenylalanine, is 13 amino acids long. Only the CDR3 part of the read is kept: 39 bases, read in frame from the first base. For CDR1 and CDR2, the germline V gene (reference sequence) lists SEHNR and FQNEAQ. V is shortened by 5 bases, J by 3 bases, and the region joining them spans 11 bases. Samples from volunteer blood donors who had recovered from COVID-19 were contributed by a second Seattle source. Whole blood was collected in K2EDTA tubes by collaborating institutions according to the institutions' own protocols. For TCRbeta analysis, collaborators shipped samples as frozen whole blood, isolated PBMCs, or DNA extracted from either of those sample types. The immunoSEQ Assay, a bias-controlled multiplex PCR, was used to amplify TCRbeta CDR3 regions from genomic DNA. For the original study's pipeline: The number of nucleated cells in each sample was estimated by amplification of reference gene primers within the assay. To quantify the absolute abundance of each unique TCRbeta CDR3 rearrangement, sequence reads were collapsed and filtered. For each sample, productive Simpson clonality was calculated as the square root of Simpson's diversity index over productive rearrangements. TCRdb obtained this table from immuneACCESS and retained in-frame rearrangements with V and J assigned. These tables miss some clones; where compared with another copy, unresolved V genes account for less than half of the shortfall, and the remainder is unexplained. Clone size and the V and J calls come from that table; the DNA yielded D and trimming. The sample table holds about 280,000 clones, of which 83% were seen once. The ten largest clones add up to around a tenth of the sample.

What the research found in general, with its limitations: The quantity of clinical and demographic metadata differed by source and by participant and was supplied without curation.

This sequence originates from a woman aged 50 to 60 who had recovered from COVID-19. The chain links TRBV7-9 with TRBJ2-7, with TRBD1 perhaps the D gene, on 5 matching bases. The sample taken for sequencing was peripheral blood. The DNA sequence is TGTGCCAGCAGCCCAACAGGTCGCTACGAGCAGTACTTC. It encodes CASSPTGRYEQYF.